This T cell receptor beta chain was sequenced in a study of beta chain bispecific antibodies for T cell cancers. Study at large: TRBV sequencing of surviving healthy T cells measured each family's depletion. The leukemia lines expressed TRBV12-3 (Jurkat) and TRBV5-5 (HPB-ALL). Study observations and caveats: Most targeted TRBV signal came from the leukemia cell line cells, not normal T cells. Anti-TRBV12 exposure, compared with anti-CD19, reduced the TRBV12-3 proportion of TRBV signal by more than 98%.

Each CDR3 protein gets one entry after TCRdb re-called the 5' RACE reads with MiXCR. The repertoire holds more than 20,000 distinct CDR3 sequences, with 2% to 2.5% as singletons. In this sample, this clonotype turned up many times. Its specificity is not known. CDR1 SGHAT and CDR2 FQNNGV come from the germline V gene. V was clipped by 8 bases and J by 8 bases, with 14 bases between them. The CDR3 extends over 12 amino acids. Expansion lasted 2 to 4 days, with either anti-CD3 antibody OKT3 or CD3/CD28 beads. This sample: Jurkat plus normal T cells with anti-TRBV12 bispecific. The sequence derives from a human donor in good health. Some clones in this sample may be carry-over from other donors' samples. Material: healthy donor T cells cultured with leukemia cells, obtained from a culture containing a bispecific antibody targeting TCR Vbeta12. V is TRBV11-2 and J is TRBJ2-3, with D perhaps matching TRBD1 or TRBD2 (6 bases each). Here the CDR3 DNA reads TGTGCCAGCTTGGAGGGGGGCGGTACGCAGTATTTT. Its translation: CASLEGGGTQYF. Based on the CDR3 plus reference TRBV11-2 and TRBJ2-3, the full variable domain is EAGVAQSPRYKIIEKRQSVAFWCNPISGHATLYWYQQILGQGPKLLIQFQNNGVVDDSQLPKDRFSAERLKGVDSTLKIQPAKLEDSAVYLCASLEGGGTQYFGPGTRLTVL.